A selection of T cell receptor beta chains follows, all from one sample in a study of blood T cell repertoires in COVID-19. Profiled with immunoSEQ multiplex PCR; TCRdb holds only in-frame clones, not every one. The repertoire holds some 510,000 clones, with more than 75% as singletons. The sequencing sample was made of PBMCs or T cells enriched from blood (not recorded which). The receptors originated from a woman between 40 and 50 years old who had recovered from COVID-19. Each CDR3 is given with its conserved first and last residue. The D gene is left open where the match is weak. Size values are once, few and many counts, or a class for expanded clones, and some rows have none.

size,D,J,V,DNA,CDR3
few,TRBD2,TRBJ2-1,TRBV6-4,TGTGCCAGCAGCAAAAAGACTAGCGGGAGTGAGCAGTTCTTC,CASSKKTSGSEQFF
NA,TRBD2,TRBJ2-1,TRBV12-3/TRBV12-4,TGTGCCAGCAGAACTAGCGGCAATGAGCAGTTCTTC,CASRTSGNEQFF
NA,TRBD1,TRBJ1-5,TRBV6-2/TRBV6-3,TGTGCCAGCAGTTACTCTAACAGGGGTTGGCAGCCCCAGCATTTT,CASSYSNRGWQPQHF
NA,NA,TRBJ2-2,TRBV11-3,TGTGCCAGCAGTCCTTTAGCGGCGAACACCGGGGAGCTGTTTTTT,CASSPLAANTGELFF
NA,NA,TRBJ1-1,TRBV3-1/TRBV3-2,TGTGCCAGCAGCTCAATGGCTGCGGGGACTGAAGCTTTCTTT,CASSSMAAGTEAFF
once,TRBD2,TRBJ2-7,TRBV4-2,TGTGCCAGCAGCCAAGCGGGAGGCCACGAGCAGTACTTC,CASSQAGGHEQYF
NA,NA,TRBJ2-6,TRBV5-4,TGTGCCAGCAGCTTGTTTCTTAGAGGGCCTGGGGCCAACGTCCTGACTTTC,CASSLFLRGPGANVLTF
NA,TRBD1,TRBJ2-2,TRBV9,TGTGCCAGCAGCGTAGGGTTGGTAGGAGACAGGGGACCCGGGGAGCTGTTTTTT,CASSVGLVGDRGPGELFF
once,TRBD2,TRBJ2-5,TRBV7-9,TGTGCCAGCAGCTTAGGGACTAGCGGGGCAGAGACCCAGTACTTC,CASSLGTSGAETQYF
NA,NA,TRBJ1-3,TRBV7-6,TGTGCCAGCAGCTTAGAGTGGGGCAGGGCCGGAAACACCATATATTTT,CASSLEWGRAGNTIYF
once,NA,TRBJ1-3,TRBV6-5,TGTGCCAGCAGTCCGTCGTCCCGGGGAGGAAACACCATATATTTT,CASSPSSRGGNTIYF
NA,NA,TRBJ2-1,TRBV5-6,TGTGCCAGCAGCCTAGGTTCGGAGGATGAGCAGTTCTTC,CASSLGSEDEQFF
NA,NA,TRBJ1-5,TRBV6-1,TGTGCCAGCAGTGAGGCGGGTTATAGCAATCAGCCCCAGCATTTT,CASSEAGYSNQPQHF
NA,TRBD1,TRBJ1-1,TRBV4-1,TGCGCCAGCAGCCAAACGACAGGGGACACTGAAGCTTTCTTT,CASSQTTGDTEAFF
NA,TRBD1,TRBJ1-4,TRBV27,TGTGCCAGCAGCCGGGGACAGGGGGGAGAAAAACTGTTTTTT,CASSRGQGGEKLFF
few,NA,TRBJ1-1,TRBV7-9,TGTGCCAGCAGCTTAAGGACAGTTGAAGCTTTCTTT,CASSLRTVEAFF
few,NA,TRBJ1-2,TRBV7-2,TGTGCCAGCAGCTACGTTGGGGGCTCCTTCTACTTC,CASSYVGGSFYF
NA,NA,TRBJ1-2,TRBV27,TGTGCCACCCGGGGGGTAGAGGGCTACACCTTC,CATRGVEGYTF
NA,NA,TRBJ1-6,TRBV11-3,TGTGCCAGCAGCTTGGAGAGCTCCTATAATTCACCCCTCCACTTT,CASSLESSYNSPLHF
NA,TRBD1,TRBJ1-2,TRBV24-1,TGTGCCACCAGTGAAAGCGACAGGGCGGGGGGCTACACCTTC,CATSESDRAGGYTF
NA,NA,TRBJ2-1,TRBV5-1,TGCGCCAGCAGCTTGGGTGGAGGGCACTCCTACAATGAGCAGTTCTTC,CASSLGGGHSYNEQFF
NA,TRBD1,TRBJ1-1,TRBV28,TGTGCCAGCAGTTTGGACAGGACCTTGGAAGAGAACACTGAAGCTTTCTTT,CASSLDRTLEENTEAFF
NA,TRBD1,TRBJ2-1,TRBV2,TGTGCCAGCAGGAGGGACAGCTCCAATGAGCAGTTCTTC,CASRRDSSNEQFF
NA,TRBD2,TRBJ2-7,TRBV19,TGTGCCAGTAGTAGGCGGGGGGTCCCCACCTACGAGCAGTACTTC,CASSRRGVPTYEQYF
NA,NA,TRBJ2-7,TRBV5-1,TGCGCCAGCAGCCCATCTACAGGTTACTACGAGCAGTACTTC,CASSPSTGYYEQYF
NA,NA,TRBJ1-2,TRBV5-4,TGTGCCAACAGCGTCACAGGGCGGGATGGCTACACCTTC,CANSVTGRDGYTF
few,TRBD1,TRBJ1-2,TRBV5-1,TGCGCCAGCAGCTTGGTACCGACAGGGGATTACACCTTC,CASSLVPTGDYTF
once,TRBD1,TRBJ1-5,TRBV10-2,TGCGCCAGTTCTCGCAACTACGTAGCAGGGGGATTTACAAGCAATCAGCCCCAGCATTTT,CASSRNYVAGGFTSNQPQHF
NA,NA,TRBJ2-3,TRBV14,TGTGCCAGCAGCCAAGTTTCCGGACACAGCACAGATACGCAGTATTTT,CASSQVSGHSTDTQYF